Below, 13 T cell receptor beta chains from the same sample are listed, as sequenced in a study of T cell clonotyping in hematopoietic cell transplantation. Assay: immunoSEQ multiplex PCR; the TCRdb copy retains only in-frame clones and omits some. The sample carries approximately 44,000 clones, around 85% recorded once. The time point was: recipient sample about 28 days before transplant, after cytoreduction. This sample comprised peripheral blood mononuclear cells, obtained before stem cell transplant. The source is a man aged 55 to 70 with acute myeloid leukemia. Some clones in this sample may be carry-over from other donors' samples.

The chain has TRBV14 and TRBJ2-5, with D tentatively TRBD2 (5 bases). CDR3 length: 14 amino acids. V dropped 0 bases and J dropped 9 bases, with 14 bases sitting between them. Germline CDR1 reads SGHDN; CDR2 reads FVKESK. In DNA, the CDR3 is TGTGCCAGCAGCCAAGATCTAAGCGGAAGGGCCCAGTACTTC. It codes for CASSQDLSGRAQYF.

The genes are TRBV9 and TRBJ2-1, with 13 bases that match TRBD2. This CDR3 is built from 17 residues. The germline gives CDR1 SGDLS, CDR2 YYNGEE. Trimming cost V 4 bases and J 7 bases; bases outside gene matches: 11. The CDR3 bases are TGTGCCAGCAGCCCCCCAGGGGTGACTAGCGGGGGGAATGAGCAGTTCTTC. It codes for CASSPPGVTSGGNEQFF.

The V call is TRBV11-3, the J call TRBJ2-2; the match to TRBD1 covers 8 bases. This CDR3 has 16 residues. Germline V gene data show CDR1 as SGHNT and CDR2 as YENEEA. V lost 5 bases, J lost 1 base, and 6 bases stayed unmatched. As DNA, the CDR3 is TGTGCCAGCAGCACCTGGACAGGGTGGAACACCGGGGAGCTGTTTTTT. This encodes CASSTWTGWNTGELFF.

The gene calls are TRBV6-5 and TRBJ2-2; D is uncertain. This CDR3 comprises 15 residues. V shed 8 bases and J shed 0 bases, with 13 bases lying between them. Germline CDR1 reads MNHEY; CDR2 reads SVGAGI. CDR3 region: CASRDGSANTGELFF. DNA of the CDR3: TGTGCCAGCCGCGACGGCTCCGCGAACACCGGGGAGCTGTTTTTT.

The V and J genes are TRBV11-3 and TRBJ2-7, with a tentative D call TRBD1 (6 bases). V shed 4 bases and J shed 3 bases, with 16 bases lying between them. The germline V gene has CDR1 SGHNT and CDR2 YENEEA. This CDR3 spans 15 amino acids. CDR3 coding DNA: TGTGCCAGCAGCTCAGGGACATATAGGATCTACGAGCAGTACTTC. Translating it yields CASSSGTYRIYEQYF. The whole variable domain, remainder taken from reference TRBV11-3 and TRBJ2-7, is EAGVVQSPRYKIIEKKQPVAFWCNPISGHNTLYWYLQNLGQGPELLIRYENEEAVDDSQLPKDRFSAERLKGVDSTLKIQPAELGDSAVYLCASSSGTYRIYEQYFGPGTRLTVT.

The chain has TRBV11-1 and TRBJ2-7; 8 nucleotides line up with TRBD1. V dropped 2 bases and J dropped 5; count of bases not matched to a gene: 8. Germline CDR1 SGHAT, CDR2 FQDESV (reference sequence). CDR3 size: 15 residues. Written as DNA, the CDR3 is TGTGCCAGCAGCTTACTGAGGACAGGGTTTGACGAGCAGTACTTC. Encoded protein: CASSLLRTGFDEQYF.

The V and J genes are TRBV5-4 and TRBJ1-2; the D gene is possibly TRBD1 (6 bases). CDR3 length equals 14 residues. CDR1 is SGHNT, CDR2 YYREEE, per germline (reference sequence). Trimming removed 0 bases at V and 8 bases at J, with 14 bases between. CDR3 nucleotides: TGTGCCAGCAGCTTGGCATGGGCAGGGGACGGCTACACCTTC. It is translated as CASSLAWAGDGYTF.

In DNA, the CDR3 is TGTGCCAGTAGTATTTCCAGGCTAGAGACCCAGTACTTC. Translating gives CASSISRLETQYF. The V gene is TRBV19, the J gene TRBJ2-5, with unresolved D. From germline, CDR1 is LNHDA and CDR2 SQIVND (reference sequence). The CDR3 is made up of 13 amino acids. Trimming left V 3 bases short and J 4 bases short, with 9 bases between.

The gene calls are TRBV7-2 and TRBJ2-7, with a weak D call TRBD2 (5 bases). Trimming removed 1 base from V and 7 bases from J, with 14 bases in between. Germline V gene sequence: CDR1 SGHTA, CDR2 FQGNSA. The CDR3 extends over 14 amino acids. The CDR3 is CASSLVASSSEQYF. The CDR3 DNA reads TGTGCCAGCAGCTTAGTTGCTAGCTCCAGTGAGCAGTACTTC.

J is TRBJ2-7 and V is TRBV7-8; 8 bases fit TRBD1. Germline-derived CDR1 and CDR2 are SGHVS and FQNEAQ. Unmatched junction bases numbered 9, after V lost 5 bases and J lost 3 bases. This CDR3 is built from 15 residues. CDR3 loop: CASSTPTGEDYEQYF. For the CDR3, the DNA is TGTGCCAGCAGCACCCCGACAGGGGAGGACTACGAGCAGTACTTC.

The CDR3 bases are TGTGCCAGCAGCCACTGGGACAGGGATCCCGGGGAGCTGTTTTTT. It yields the protein CASSHWDRDPGELFF. This chain joins TRBV5-4 and TRBJ2-2; 9 bases map to TRBD1. V shed 4 bases and J 6 bases; nucleotides not matched to a gene: 7. Germline V gene data show CDR1 as SGHNT and CDR2 as YYREEE (reference sequence). The CDR3 sequence is 15 residues long.

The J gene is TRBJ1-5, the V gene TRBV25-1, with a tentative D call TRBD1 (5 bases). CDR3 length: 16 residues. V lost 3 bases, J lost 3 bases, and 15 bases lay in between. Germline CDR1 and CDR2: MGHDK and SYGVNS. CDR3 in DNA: TGTGCCAGCAGTGAGGGGACGGGCGCATTCAATCAGCCCCAGCATTTT. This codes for CASSEGTGAFNQPQHF.

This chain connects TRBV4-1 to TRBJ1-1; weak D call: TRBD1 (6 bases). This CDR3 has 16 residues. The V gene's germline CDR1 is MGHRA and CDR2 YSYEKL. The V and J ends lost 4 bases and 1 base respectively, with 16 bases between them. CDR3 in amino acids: CASSPVLRGGNTEAFF. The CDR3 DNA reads TGCGCCAGCAGCCCTGTCCTCAGGGGAGGGAACACTGAAGCTTTCTTT.